This is a list of T cell receptor beta chains from one sample in a study of neurological immune-mediated disorders. TCRdb re-analysed the 5' RACE reads in MiXCR, keeping a single row per CDR3 protein. The sample yields 71,000 or so distinct CDR3 sequences, roughly an eighth seen once. Sequences were obtained from PBMCs. Receptors originate from a female donor with HTLV-1-associated myelopathy (HAM/TSP). The CDR3 runs from the conserved cysteine through the conserved F or W. Each record gives: V gene, CDR3 protein.

V gene: TRBV14; CDR3 protein: CASSHYGGSDYGYTF
V gene: TRBV5-4; CDR3 protein: CASRNRNTGELFF
V gene: TRBV12-3/TRBV12-4; CDR3 protein: CASSRRIGGRPGSYNEQFF
V gene: TRBV6-2/TRBV6-3; CDR3 protein: CASRRQNYEQYF
V gene: TRBV5-1; CDR3 protein: CASSLGQGGNSPLHF
V gene: TRBV5-1; CDR3 protein: CASSEVGGETQYF
V gene: TRBV7-2; CDR3 protein: CASSFHTLGEQYF
V gene: TRBV5-6; CDR3 protein: CVSSLVHETDTQYF
V gene: TRBV29-1; CDR3 protein: CSVGGGADTGELFF
V gene: TRBV5-1; CDR3 protein: CASSTGQGAWEQYF
V gene: TRBV5-1; CDR3 protein: CASRVLASSTDTQYF
V gene: TRBV12-3/TRBV12-4; CDR3 protein: CASSPLDSSLAKNIQYF
V gene: TRBV6-6; CDR3 protein: CASSRTSGGAGEQFF
V gene: TRBV3-1; CDR3 protein: CASSIGTVKGSPLHF
V gene: TRBV6-5; CDR3 protein: CASSYGVQGNYGYTF
V gene: TRBV7-9; CDR3 protein: CASSSVGENTGELFF
V gene: TRBV5-1; CDR3 protein: CASSLETSEGEQFF
V gene: TRBV5-8; CDR3 protein: CASSLLLLLF
V gene: TRBV12-3/TRBV12-4; CDR3 protein: CASSSRVPTEAFF
V gene: TRBV9; CDR3 protein: CASSKGGAGVNYEQYF
V gene: TRBV4-2; CDR3 protein: CASSQDSGTYSGANVLTF
V gene: TRBV7-2; CDR3 protein: CASSLRSGLSFSTDTQYF
V gene: TRBV7-3; CDR3 protein: CASSLQSGGSPQTDTQYF
V gene: TRBV7-6; CDR3 protein: CASSLTGTGGREQFF
V gene: TRBV5-1; CDR3 protein: CASRVEGWGRYNEQFF
V gene: TRBV7-2; CDR3 protein: CASSLAWGPPADTIYF
V gene: TRBV24-1; CDR3 protein: CATSDSWTNEQFF
V gene: TRBV4-1; CDR3 protein: CASSQRLGSPLHF
V gene: TRBV3-1; CDR3 protein: CASSQDPRTGMYGYTF
V gene: TRBV6-5; CDR3 protein: CASSYSDRGGNEQFF
V gene: TRBV20-1; CDR3 protein: CSASQGINYEQYF
V gene: TRBV20-1; CDR3 protein: CSARDRASAFF
V gene: TRBV5-1; CDR3 protein: CASSSTGTADEQYF
V gene: TRBV20-1; CDR3 protein: CSAGQGDQPQHF
V gene: TRBV28; CDR3 protein: CASSPHRDRANVLTF
V gene: TRBV3-1; CDR3 protein: CASSQNRGNEKLFF
V gene: TRBV10-3; CDR3 protein: CAISESGENQPQHF
V gene: TRBV25-1; CDR3 protein: CASSVDHYNEQFF
V gene: TRBV20-1; CDR3 protein: CSARDTKTPNYGYTF
V gene: TRBV5-1; CDR3 protein: CASMDGAYGNTIYF
V gene: TRBV5-1; CDR3 protein: CASSVPNYKGSGTDTQYF
V gene: TRBV28; CDR3 protein: CASSPDAYNEQFF
V gene: TRBV20-1; CDR3 protein: CSANPPAGGEGETQYF
V gene: TRBV21-1; CDR3 protein: CASSKYWVEGPLTEAFF
V gene: TRBV5-1; CDR3 protein: CASSSDWNTEAFF
V gene: TRBV9; CDR3 protein: CASTSTGGPDTQYF
V gene: TRBV7-9; CDR3 protein: CASRRTGGRTFF
V gene: TRBV11-2; CDR3 protein: CASSTGTGERYEQYF
V gene: TRBV10-3; CDR3 protein: CAISEGPIYEQYF
V gene: TRBV28; CDR3 protein: CASSKQGVSDTQYF
V gene: TRBV28; CDR3 protein: CASSPGQKYYGYTF
V gene: TRBV28; CDR3 protein: CASRSLAGVSKFQETQYF
V gene: TRBV5-5; CDR3 protein: CASSFHSNQPQHF
V gene: TRBV5-1; CDR3 protein: CASSVTGQETQYF
V gene: TRBV12-3/TRBV12-4; CDR3 protein: CASSLSGAGYTF